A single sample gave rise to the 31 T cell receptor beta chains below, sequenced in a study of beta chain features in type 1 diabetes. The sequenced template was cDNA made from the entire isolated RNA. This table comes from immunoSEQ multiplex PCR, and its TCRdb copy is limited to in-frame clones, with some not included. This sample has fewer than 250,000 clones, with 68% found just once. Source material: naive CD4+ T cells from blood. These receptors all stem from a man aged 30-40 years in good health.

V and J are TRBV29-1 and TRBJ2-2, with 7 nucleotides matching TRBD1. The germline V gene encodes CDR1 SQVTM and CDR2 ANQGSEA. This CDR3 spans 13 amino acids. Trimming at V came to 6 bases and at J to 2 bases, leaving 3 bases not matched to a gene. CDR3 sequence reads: CSVNRGNTGELFF. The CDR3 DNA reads TGCAGCGTCAACAGGGGAAACACCGGGGAGCTGTTTTTT.

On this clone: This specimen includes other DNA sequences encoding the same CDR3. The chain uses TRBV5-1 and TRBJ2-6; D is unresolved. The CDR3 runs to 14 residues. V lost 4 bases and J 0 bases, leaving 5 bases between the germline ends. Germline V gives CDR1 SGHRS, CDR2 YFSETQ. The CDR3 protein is CASSPNSGANVLTF. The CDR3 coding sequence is TGCGCCAGCAGCCCAAACTCTGGGGCCAACGTCCTGACTTTC.

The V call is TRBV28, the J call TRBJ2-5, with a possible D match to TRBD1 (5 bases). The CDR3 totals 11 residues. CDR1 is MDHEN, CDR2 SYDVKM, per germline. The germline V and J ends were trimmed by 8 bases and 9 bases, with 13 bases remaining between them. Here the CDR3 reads CASQDGRAQYF. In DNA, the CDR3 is TGTGCCAGCCAGGACGGCAGGGCCCAGTACTTC.

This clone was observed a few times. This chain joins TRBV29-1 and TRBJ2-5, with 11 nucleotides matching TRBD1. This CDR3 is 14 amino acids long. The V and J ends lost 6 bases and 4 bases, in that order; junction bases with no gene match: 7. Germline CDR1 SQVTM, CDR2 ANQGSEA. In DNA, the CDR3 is TGCAGCGTCAAGGGACAGGGGGAGATAGAGACCCAGTACTTC. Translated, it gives CSVKGQGEIETQYF.

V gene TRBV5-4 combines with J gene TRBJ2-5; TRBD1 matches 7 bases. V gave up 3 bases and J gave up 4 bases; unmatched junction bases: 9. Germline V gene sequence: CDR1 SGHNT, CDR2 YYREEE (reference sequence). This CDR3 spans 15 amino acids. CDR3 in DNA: TGTGCCAGCAGCTCGACGGAGACAGGGATAGAGACCCAGTACTTC. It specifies CASSSTETGIETQYF.

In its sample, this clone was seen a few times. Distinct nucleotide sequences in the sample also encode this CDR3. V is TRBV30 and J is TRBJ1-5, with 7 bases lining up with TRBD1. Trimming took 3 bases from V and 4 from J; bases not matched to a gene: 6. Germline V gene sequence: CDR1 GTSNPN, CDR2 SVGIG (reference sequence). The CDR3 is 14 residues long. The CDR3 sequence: CAWSVGTVNQPQHF. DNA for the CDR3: TGTGCCTGGAGCGTCGGGACAGTAAATCAGCCCCAGCATTTT. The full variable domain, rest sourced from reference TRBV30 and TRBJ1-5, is SQTIHQWPATLVQPVGSPLSLECTVEGTSNPNLYWYRQAAGRGLQLLFYSVGIGQISSEVPQNLSASRPQDRQFILSSKKLLLSDSGFYLCAWSVGTVNQPQHFGDGTRLSIL.

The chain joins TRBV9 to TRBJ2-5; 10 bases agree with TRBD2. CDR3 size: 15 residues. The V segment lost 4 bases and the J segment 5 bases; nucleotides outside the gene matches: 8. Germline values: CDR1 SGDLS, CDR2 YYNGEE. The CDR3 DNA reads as TGTGCCAGCAGCCCTCGGACTAGCGGCGGGGAGACCCAGTACTTC. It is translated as CASSPRTSGGETQYF.

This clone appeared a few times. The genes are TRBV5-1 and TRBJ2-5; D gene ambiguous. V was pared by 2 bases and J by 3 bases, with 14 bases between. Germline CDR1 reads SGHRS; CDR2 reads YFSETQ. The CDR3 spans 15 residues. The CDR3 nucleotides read TGCGCCAGCAGCTTTCCCCCAGTGACGAAAGAGACCCAGTACTTC. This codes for CASSFPPVTKETQYF.

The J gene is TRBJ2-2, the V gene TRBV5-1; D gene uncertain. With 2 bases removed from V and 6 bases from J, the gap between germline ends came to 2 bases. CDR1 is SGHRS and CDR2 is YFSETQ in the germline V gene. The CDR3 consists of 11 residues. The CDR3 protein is CASSFSGELFF. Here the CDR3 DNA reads TGCGCCAGCAGCTTTTCCGGGGAGCTGTTTTTT.

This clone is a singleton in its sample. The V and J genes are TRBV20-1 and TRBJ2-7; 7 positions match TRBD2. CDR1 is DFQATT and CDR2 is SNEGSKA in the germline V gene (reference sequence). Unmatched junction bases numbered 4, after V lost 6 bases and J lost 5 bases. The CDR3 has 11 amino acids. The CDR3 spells CSAKREDEQYF. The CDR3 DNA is TGCAGTGCGAAGCGGGAAGACGAGCAGTACTTC.

This CDR3 reads CASSETHLKRNTIYF. The CDR3 DNA sequence: TGTGCCAGCAGCGAGACCCACTTGAAGAGGAACACCATATATTTT. The genes are TRBV9 and TRBJ1-3; no reliable D call. The CDR3 has 15 residues. CDR1 and CDR2 (germline): SGDLS, YYNGEE. The V and J ends lost 3 bases and 7 bases respectively, with 17 bases between them.

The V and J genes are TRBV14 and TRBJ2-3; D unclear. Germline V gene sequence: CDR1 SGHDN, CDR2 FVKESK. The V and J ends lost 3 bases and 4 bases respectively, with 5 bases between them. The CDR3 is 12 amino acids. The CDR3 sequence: CASSHIPDTQYF. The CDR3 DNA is TGTGCCAGCAGCCATATACCAGATACGCAGTATTTT.

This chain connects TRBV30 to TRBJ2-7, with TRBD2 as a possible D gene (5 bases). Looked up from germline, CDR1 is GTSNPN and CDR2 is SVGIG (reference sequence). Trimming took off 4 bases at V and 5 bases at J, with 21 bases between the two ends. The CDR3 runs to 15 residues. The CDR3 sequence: CAWNALTGKRDEQYF. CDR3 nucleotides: TGTGCCTGGAATGCCCTCACGGGCAAGAGGGACGAGCAGTACTTC. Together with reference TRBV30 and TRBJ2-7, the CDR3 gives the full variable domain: SQTIHQWPATLVQPVGSPLSLECTVEGTSNPNLYWYRQAAGRGLQLLFYSVGIGQISSEVPQNLSASRPQDRQFILSSKKLLLSDSGFYLCAWNALTGKRDEQYFGPGTRLTVT.

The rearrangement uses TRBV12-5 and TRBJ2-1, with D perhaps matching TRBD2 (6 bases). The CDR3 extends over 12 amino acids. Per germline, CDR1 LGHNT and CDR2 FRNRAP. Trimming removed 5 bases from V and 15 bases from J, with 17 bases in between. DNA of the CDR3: TGTGCTAGTGGTCCGGGACTCCGTGGATTGTTCTTC. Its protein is CASGPGLRGLFF.

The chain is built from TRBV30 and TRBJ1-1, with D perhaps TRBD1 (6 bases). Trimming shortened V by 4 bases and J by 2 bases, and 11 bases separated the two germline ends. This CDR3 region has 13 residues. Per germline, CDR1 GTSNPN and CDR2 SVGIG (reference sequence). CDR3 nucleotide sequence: TGTGCCTGGAAACAGGGACTTAACACTGAAGCTTTCTTT. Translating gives CAWKQGLNTEAFF.

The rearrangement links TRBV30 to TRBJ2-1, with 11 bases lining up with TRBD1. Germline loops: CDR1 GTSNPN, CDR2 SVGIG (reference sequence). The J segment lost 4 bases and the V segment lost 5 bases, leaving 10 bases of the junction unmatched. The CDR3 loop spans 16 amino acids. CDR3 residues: CAWGNSGTGGYNEQFF. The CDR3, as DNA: TGTGCCTGGGGGAACTCCGGGACAGGGGGTTACAATGAGCAGTTCTTC.

The CDR3 loop reads CAWSPRGAEAFF. The CDR3 coding sequence is TGTGCCTGGAGTCCCCGGGGTGCTGAAGCTTTCTTT. J is TRBJ1-1 and V is TRBV30; D unclear. CDR3 size: 12 residues. Germline CDR1 is GTSNPN and CDR2 is SVGIG (reference sequence). The V end was cut by 2 bases, the J end by 6 bases, with 10 bases between.

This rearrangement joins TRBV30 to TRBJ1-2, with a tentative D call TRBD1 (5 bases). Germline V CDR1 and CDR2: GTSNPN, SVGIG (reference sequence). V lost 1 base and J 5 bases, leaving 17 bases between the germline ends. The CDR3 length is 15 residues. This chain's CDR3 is CAWSALGRGLYGYTF. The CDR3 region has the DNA TGTGCCTGGAGTGCTCTAGGGAGGGGCCTATATGGCTACACCTTC.

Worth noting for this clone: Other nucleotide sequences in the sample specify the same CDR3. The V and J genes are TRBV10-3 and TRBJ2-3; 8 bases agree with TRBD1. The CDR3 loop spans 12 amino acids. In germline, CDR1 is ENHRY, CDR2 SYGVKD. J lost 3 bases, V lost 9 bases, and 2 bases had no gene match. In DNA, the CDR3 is TGTGCCATAGGACAGGGTACAGATACGCAGTATTTT. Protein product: CAIGQGTDTQYF.

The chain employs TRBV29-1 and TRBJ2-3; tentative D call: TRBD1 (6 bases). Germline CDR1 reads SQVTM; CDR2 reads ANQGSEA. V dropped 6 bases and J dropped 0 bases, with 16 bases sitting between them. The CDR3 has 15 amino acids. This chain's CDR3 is CSVVAYRASTDTQYF. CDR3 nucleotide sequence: TGCAGCGTCGTAGCCTACAGGGCCAGCACAGATACGCAGTATTTT.

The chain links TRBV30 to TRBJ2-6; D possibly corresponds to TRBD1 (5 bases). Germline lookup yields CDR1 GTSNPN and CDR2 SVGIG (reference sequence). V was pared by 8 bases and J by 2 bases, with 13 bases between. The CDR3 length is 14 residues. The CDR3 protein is CASSQDPGANVLTF. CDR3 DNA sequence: TGTGCCAGCTCACAGGACCCTGGGGCCAACGTCCTGACTTTC.

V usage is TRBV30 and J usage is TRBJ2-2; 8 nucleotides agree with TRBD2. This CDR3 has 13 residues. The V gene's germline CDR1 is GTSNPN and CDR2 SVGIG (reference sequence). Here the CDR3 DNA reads TGTGCTTGGCGACTAGCGAGCACTGGGGAGCTGTTTTTT. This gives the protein CAWRLASTGELFF.

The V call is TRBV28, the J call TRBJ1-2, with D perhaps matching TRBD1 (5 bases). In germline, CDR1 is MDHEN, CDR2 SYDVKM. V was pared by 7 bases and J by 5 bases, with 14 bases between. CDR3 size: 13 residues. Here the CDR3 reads CASTLGGAYGYTF. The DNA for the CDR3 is TGTGCCAGCACCTTGGGAGGGGCTTATGGCTACACCTTC.

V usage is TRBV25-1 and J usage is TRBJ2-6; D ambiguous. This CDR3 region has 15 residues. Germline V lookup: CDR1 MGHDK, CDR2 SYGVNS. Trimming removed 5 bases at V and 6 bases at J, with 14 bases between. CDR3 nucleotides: TGTGCCAGCAGTACTCCTGATCTTGAGGCCAACGTCCTGACTTTC. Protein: CASSTPDLEANVLTF.

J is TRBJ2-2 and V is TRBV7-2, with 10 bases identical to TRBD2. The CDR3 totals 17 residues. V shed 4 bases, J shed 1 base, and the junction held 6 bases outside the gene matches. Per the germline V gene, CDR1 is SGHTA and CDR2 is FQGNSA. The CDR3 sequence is CASSSLGLAKNTGELFF. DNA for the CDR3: TGTGCCAGCAGCTCCCTGGGACTAGCGAAGAACACCGGGGAGCTGTTTTTT.

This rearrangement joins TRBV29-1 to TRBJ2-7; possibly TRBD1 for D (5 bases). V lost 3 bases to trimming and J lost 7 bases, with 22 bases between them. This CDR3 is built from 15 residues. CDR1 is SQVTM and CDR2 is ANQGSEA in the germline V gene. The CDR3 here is CSVELTEASTLEQYF. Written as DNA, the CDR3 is TGCAGCGTTGAGCTGACAGAGGCTAGTACGTTAGAGCAGTACTTC.

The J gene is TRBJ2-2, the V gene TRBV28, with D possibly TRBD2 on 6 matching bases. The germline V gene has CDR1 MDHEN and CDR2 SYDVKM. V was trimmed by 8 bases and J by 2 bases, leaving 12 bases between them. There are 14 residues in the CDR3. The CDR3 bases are TGTGCCAGCTGGAGGGGAACAAACACCGGGGAGCTGTTTTTT. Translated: CASWRGTNTGELFF.

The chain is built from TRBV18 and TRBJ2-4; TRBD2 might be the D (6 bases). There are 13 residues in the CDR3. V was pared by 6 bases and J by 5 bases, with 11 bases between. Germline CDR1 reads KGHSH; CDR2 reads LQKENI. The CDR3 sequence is CASSEGNQNIQYF. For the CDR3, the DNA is TGTGCCAGCTCGGAGGGAAACCAAAACATTCAGTACTTC.

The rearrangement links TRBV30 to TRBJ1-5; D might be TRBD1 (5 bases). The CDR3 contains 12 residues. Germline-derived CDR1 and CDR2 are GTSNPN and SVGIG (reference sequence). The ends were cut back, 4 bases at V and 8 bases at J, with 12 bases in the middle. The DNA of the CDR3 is TGTGCCTGGAAAGGGGAAGGGGAGCCCCAGCATTTT. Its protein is CAWKGEGEPQHF.

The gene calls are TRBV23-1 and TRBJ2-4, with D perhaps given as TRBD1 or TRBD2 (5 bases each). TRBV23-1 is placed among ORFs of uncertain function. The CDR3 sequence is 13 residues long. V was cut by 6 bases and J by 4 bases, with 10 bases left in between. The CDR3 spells CASRGVGKNIQYF. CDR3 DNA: TGCGCCAGCAGGGGGGTCGGGAAAAACATTCAGTACTTC.

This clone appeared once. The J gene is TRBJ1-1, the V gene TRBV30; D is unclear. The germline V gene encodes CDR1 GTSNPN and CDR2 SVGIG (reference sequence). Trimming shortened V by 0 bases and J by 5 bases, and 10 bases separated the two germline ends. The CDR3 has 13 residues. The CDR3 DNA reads TGTGCCTGGAGTGTACCGGGTCGAACTGAAGCTTTCTTT. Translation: CAWSVPGRTEAFF. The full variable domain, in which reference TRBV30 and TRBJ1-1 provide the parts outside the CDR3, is SQTIHQWPATLVQPVGSPLSLECTVEGTSNPNLYWYRQAAGRGLQLLFYSVGIGQISSEVPQNLSASRPQDRQFILSSKKLLLSDSGFYLCAWSVPGRTEAFFGQGTRLTVV.